This T cell receptor beta chain was observed in a study of CD8+ T cells in alopecia areata (dated by TCRdb to 2017 to 2018). For the study in its entirety: The treated patients, all with moderate-to-severe alopecia areata, were enrolled in an open-label pilot trial of oral tofacitinib given at 5 to 10 mg twice daily. Tofacitinib was administered for 6 to 18 months, and 6 months of follow-up off drug were then conducted to assess delayed response and recurrence. High-throughput TCRbeta sequencing was used to examine T cell clonal expansion in alopecia areata in both the C3H/HeJ mouse model and human patients. Scalp tissue and sorted CD4+ and CD8+ peripheral blood T cells from patchy and totalis/universalis alopecia areata patients and from healthy controls were covered by human TCRbeta sequencing. Biopsies were taken from tofacitinib-treated patients at baseline and again at 4 and 24 weeks into treatment, and several of those patients also had a later scalp biopsy. Scalp clonality was compared across normal scalp (n=4), patchy alopecia areata scalp (n=8), and alopecia totalis/universalis scalp (n=8). RNA was extracted with the PAXgene miRNA kit for fixed scalp, the miRNeasy kit for PBMCs, and the RNeasy kit for mouse skin. TCRbeta CDR3 regions were amplified by immunoSEQ multiplex PCR using 35 Vbeta forward and 13 Jbeta reverse primers.

The trim is 7 bases for V and 8 bases for J, with a gap of 20 bases between the germline ends. In the germline V gene, CDR1 corresponds to MNHEY and CDR2 to SVGAGI. Measured from the cysteine to the phenylalanine, the CDR3 is 14 residues long. Of the read, only the CDR3 DNA is kept; its 42 bases are in frame from base 1. On this clone: Its target antigen remains unknown. Base qualities are not at hand, and no much larger clone is one base apart.

Library preparation used the immunoSEQ multiplex PCR assay. For TCR sequencing, RNA was extracted from every sample and reverse transcribed into cDNA to serve as template. SuperScript III was used for first-strand cDNA synthesis, primed with a 2:1 mix of oligo-dT and random hexamers. A synthetic immune receptor repertoire was used to assess amplification bias, and residual bias was removed computationally. The authors' analysis ran thus. After raw reads were preprocessed to remove errors, the CDR3 was defined following IMGT conventions as running from the conserved cysteine to phenylalanine. Clonality was calculated as 1 minus Shannon entropy normalized by log2 of the number of productive unique TCRs. Scalp TCRbeta sequences were cross-referenced with sorted blood CD4 and CD8 repertoires so that the CD4 or CD8 identity of scalp clones could be inferred. TCRdb obtained this table from immuneACCESS and retained in-frame rearrangements with V and J assigned. These tables miss some clones; where compared with another copy, unresolved V genes account for less than half of the shortfall, and the remainder is unexplained. That table gives V, J and clone size, and the DNA gave D and trimming. Within this sample are almost 250,000 clones, with roughly two thirds of them counted one time only. The ten largest clones add up to under 1.5% of the sample.

What the study reported, not specific to this receptor: Scalp TCR repertoire analysis is complicated because resident alphabeta T cells in normal human skin are also sequenced, whereas mouse skin is dominated by gammadelta T cells. Compared with mice, TCR sequences shared between patients were less clear, possibly partly because of HLA diversity across the patient population. Lesional scalp, especially in alopecia totalis/universalis, showed higher clonality and more expanded CD8+ clones than normal scalp, suggesting antigenic drive.

Read against the paper, the sample's time point label means: baseline before oral tofacitinib. Lesional scalp punch biopsies and peripheral blood were collected from alopecia areata patients. PBMCs were isolated by density centrifugation and stained for CD3, CD4 and CD8, and CD4+ and CD8+ T cells were sorted on a FACSAria. This receptor was obtained from a human donor with alopecia areata. The sequenced sample was CD4+ T cells sorted from blood, obtained at week 0. The rearranged chain carries TRBV6-5 and TRBJ2-5; the D gene is perhaps TRBD2, on 7 matching bases. The CDR3 in this case is CASKGRGYHGTQYF. Read as DNA, the sequence is TGTGCCAGCAAGGGGAGGGGGTATCATGGCACCCAGTACTTC.